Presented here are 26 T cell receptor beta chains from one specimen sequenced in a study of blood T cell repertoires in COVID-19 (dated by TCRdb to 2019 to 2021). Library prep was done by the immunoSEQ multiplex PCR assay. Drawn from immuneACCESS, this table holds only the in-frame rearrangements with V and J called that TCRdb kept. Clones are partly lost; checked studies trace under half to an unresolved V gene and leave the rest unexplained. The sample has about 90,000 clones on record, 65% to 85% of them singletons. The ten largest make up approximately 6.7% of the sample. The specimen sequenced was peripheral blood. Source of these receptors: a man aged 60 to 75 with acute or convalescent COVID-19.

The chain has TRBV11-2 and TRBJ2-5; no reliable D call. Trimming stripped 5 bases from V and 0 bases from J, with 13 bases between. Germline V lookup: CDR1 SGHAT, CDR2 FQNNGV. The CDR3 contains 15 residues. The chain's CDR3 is CASSPFLVNQETQYF. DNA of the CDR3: TGTGCCAGCAGCCCTTTCCTTGTTAACCAAGAGACCCAGTACTTC. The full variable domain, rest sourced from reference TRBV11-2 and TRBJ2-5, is EAGVAQSPRYKIIEKRQSVAFWCNPISGHATLYWYQQILGQGPKLLIQFQNNGVVDDSQLPKDRFSAERLKGVDSTLKIQPAKLEDSAVYLCASSPFLVNQETQYFGPGTRLLVL.

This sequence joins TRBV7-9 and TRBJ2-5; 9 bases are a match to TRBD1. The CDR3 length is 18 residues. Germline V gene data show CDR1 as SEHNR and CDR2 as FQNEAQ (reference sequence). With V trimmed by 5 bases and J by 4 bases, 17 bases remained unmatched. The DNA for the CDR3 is TGTGCCAGCAGCCCAGACCGGGACAGGGCCTATCTGCGAGAGACCCAGTACTTC. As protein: CASSPDRDRAYLRETQYF.

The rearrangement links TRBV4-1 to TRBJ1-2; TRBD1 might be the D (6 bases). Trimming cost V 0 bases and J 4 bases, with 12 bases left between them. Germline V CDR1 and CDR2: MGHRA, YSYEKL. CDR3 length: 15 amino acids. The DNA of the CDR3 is TGCGCCAGCAGCCAAGAAGCAGGGGCGGGCTATGGCTACACCTTC. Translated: CASSQEAGAGYGYTF.

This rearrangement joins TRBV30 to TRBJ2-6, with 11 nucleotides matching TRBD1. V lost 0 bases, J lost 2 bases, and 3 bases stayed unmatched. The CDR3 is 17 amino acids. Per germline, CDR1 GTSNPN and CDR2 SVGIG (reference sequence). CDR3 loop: CAWSVPGQGAGANVLTF. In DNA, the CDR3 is TGTGCCTGGAGTGTACCGGGACAGGGGGCTGGGGCCAACGTCCTGACTTTC.

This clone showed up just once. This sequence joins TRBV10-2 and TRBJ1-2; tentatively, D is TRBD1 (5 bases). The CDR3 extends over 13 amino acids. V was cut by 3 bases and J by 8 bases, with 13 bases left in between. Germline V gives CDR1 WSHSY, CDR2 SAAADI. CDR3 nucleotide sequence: TGCGCCAGCAGTGAACCTTGGAGGGGAGGCTACACCTTC. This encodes CASSEPWRGGYTF.

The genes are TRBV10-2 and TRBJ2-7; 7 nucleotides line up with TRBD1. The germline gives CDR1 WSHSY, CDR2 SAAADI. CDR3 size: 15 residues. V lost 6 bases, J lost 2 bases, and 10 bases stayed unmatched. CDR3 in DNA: TGCGCCAGCAGCCCACCACAGGGGCCCCCCTACGAGCAGTACTTC. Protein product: CASSPPQGPPYEQYF.

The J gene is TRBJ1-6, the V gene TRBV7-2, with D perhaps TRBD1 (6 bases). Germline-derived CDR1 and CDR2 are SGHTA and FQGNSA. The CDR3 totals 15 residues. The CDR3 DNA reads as TGTGCTATCAGGGGCGCAGGGCCTGAAAATTCACCCCTCCACTTT. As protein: CAIRGAGPENSPLHF.

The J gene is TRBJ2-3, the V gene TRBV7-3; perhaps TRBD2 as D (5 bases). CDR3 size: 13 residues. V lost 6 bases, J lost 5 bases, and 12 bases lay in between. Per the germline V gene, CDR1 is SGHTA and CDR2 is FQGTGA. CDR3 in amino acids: CASSPLREDTQYF. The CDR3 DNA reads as TGTGCCAGCAGTCCTTTGAGGGAAGATACGCAGTATTTT.

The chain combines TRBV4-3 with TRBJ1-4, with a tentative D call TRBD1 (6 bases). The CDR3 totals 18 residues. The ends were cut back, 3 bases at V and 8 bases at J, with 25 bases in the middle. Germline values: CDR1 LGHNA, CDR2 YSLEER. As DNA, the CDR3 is TGCGCCAGCAGCCATGGAACGGGACAATTGAACAGAAACGAAAAACTGTTTTTT. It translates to CASSHGTGQLNRNEKLFF.

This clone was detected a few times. Written as DNA, the CDR3 is TGCGCCAGCAGCTCTGCGGGGACTTCAACTAATGAAAAACTGTTTTTT. Protein product: CASSSAGTSTNEKLFF. This chain joins TRBV5-1 and TRBJ1-4, with a weak D call TRBD1 (5 bases). Per the germline V gene, CDR1 is SGHRS and CDR2 is YFSETQ. V gave up 3 bases and J gave up 0 bases, with 12 bases separating them. The CDR3 is made up of 16 amino acids. Drawing the rest from reference TRBV5-1 and TRBJ1-4, the complete variable domain is KAGVTQTPRYLIKTRGQQVTLSCSPISGHRSVSWYQQTPGQGLQFLFEYFSETQRNKGNFPGRFSGRQFSNSRSEMNVSTLELGDSALYLCASSSAGTSTNEKLFFGSGTQLSVL.

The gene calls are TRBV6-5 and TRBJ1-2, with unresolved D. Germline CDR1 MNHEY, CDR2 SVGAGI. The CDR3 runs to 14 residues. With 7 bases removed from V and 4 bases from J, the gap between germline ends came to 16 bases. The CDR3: CASTPKRGGYGYTF. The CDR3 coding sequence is TGTGCCAGCACCCCTAAGCGGGGAGGCTATGGCTACACCTTC.

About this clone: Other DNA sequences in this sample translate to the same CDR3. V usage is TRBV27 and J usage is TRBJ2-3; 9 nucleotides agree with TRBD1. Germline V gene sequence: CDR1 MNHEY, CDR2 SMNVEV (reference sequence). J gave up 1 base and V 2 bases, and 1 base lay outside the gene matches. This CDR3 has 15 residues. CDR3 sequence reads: CASSLRTGGTDTQYF. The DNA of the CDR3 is TGTGCCAGCAGTTTACGGACAGGGGGCACAGATACGCAGTATTTT.

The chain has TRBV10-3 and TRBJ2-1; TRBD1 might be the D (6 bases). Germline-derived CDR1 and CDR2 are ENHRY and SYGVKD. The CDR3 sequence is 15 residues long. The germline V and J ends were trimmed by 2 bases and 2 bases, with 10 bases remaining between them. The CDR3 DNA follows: TGTGCCATCAGTGAGGCAGGGGTGGCCTACAATGAGCAGTTCTTC. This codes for CAISEAGVAYNEQFF.

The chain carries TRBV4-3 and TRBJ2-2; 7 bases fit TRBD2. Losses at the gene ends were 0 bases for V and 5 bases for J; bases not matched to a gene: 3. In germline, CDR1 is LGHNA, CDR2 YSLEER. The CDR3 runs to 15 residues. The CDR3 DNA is TGCGCCAGCAGCCAAGAGGGGGGGTGGACCGGGGAGCTGTTTTTT. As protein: CASSQEGGWTGELFF.

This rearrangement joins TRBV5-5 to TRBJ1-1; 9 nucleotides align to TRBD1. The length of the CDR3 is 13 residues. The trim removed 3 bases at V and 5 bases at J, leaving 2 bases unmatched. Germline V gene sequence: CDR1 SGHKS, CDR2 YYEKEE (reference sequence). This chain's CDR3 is CASSYRGQTEAFF. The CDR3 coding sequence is TGTGCCAGCAGCTACAGGGGGCAGACTGAAGCTTTCTTT.

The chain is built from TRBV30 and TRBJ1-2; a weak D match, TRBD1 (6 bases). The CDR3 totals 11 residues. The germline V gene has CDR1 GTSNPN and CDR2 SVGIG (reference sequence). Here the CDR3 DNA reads TGTGTACTGGGACATATCTATGGCTACACCTTC. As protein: CVLGHIYGYTF. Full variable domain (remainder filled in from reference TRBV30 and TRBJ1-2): SQTIHQWPATLVQPVGSPLSLECTVEGTSNPNLYWYRQAAGRGLQLLFYSVGIGQISSEVPQNLSASRPQDRQFILSSKKLLLSDSGFYLCVLGHIYGYTFGSGTRLTVV.

The CDR3: CASSLQQGAGELFF. CDR3 coding DNA: TGCGCCAGCAGCCTGCAACAGGGTGCCGGGGAGCTGTTTTTT. V and J are TRBV5-1 and TRBJ2-2, with D possibly matching TRBD1 (6 bases). The V and J ends lost 4 bases and 6 bases respectively, with 13 bases between them. The CDR3 contains 14 residues. The germline gives CDR1 SGHRS, CDR2 YFSETQ.

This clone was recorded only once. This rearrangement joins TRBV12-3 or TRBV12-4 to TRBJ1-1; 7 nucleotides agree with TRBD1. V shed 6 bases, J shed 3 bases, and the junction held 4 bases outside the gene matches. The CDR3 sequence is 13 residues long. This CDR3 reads CASRPTGDTEAFF. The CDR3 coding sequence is TGTGCCAGCAGACCCACAGGGGACACTGAAGCTTTCTTT.

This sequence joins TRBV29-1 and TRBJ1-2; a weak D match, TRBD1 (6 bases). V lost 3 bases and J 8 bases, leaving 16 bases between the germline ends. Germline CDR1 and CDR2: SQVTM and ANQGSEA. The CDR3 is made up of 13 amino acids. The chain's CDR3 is CSVEPRQANGYTF. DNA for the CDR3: TGCAGCGTTGAGCCCCGACAGGCAAACGGCTACACCTTC.

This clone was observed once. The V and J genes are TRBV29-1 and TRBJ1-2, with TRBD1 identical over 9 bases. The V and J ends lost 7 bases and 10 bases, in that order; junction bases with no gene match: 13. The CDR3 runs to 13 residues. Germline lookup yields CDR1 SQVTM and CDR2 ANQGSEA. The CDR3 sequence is CSGRYRGQGDYTF. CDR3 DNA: TGCAGCGGGCGATACAGGGGGCAAGGGGACTACACCTTC.

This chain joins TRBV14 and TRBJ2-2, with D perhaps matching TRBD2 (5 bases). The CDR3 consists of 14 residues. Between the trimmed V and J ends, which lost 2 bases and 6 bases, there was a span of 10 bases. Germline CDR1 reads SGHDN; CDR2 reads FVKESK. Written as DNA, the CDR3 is TGTGCCAGCAGCCAAATACGGGGATCCGGGGAGCTGTTTTTT. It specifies CASSQIRGSGELFF.

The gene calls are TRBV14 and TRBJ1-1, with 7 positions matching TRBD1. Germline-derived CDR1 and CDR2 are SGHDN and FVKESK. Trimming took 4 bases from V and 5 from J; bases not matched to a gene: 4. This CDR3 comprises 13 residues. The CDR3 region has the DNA TGTGCCAGCAGCCGGATGACAGGGACTGAAGCTTTCTTT. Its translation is CASSRMTGTEAFF.

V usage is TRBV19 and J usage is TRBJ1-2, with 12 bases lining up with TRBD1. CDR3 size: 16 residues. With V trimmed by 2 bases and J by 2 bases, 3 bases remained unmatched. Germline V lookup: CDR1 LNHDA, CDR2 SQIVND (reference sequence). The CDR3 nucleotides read TGTGCCAGTAGTATAACCGGGACAGGGGGCAACTATGGCTACACCTTC. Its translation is CASSITGTGGNYGYTF.

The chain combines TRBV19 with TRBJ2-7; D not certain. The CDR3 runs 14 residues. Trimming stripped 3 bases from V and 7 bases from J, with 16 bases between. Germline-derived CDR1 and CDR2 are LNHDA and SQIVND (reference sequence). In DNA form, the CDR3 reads TGTGCCAGTAGTATCCTGGGTAGGATGGAGGAGCAGTACTTC. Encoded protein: CASSILGRMEEQYF.

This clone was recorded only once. The CDR3 nucleotides are TGTGCCAGCAGCGTTTATGATAGCGGGGGACAAGAGACCCAGTACTTC. Translation: CASSVYDSGGQETQYF. The rearrangement links TRBV9 to TRBJ2-5; 9 bases map to TRBD2. This CDR3 has 16 amino acids. V shed 2 bases, J shed 2 bases, and the junction held 7 bases outside the gene matches. In germline, CDR1 is SGDLS, CDR2 YYNGEE.

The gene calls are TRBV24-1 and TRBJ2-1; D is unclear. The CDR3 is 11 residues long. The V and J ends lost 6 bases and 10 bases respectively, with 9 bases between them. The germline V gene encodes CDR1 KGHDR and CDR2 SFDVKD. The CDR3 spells CATSSSEEQFF. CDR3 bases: TGTGCCACCAGTTCATCAGAAGAGCAGTTCTTC.